This TCR beta chain was captured in a study of OX40 agonist ivuxolimab in advanced cancers. Notes on the study in general: Expanded clones tended on average to be more numerous among CD8+ T cells than CD4+.

This CDR3 has 13 amino acids. Germline V gene sequence: CDR1 SEHNR, CDR2 FQNEAQ (reference sequence). Measured with immunoSEQ multiplex PCR; TCRdb has only the in-frame clones, and not every one. The table shows about 20,000 clones, with about 83% occurring only once. A remark on this clone: What it recognizes is unknown. The junction departs from the called germline gene at one end, perhaps through a read error.

This sample comprised CD4+ or CD8+ T cells sorted from blood, obtained in a trial of the OX40 agonist ivuxolimab. The source of this sequence is an adult with an advanced solid tumor such as melanoma, head and neck, liver or kidney cancer. The chain combines TRBV7-9 with TRBJ2-1, with 8 bases matching TRBD1. The CDR3 protein is CASSLATGVEQFF. In nucleotides, the CDR3 is TGTGCCAGCAGTTTAGCGACAGGGGTTGAGCAGTTCTTC. Using reference TRBV7-9 and TRBJ2-1 for the parts outside the CDR3, the full variable domain is DTGVSQNPRHKITKRGQNVTFRCDPISEHNRLYWYRQTLGQGPEFLTYFQNEAQLEKSRLLSDRFSAERPKGSFSTLEIQRTEQGDSAMYLCASSLATGVEQFFGPGTRLTVL.